This T cell receptor beta chain was obtained from a study of T cell repertoires in cytomegalovirus infection. Study-level information: Evidence of both CMV infection and a matching HLA type came from public TCR beta signatures.

Comment on this clonotype: Its specificity is not known.

TCRdb independently ran MiXCR on the reads; one entry per CDR3 protein. Of about 280,000 distinct CDR3 sequences in the sample, less than 25% are singletons; the top ten hold approximately 19%. Germline values: CDR1 MNHNS, CDR2 SASEGT. The CDR3 extends over 15 amino acids. The V and J ends lost 6 bases and 4 bases respectively, with 18 bases between them. The specimen comprised cultured PBMCs, sampled from culture after CMV antigen stimulation. This chain joins TRBV6-1 and TRBJ2-5; D possibly corresponds to TRBD1 (5 bases). The clonotype comes from a human donor in good health (CMV status not recorded). Some clones in this sample may be carry-over from other donors' samples. The CDR3 region has the DNA TGTGCCAGCAGACTCAATGCAGGGTTCGGAGAGACCCAGTACTTC. Residues: CASRLNAGFGETQYF.